A selection of T cell receptor beta chains follows, all from one sample in a study of blood T cell repertoires in COVID-19. Sequencing used immunoSEQ multiplex PCR; TCRdb keeps in-frame clones, though not all of them. This table has 360,000 or so clones, 88% appearing once. The sample was PBMCs or T cells enriched from blood (not recorded which). The receptors shown here come from a woman in her thirties who had been exposed to COVID-19. The CDR3 runs from the conserved cysteine through the conserved F or W. The order of the fields is CDR3 length, D gene, J gene, clone size, V gene, CDR3 DNA, CDR3 protein. D genes are given only for firm matches. Only some rows state a clone size, as once, few, many or a class for expanded clones.

15	TRBD2	TRBJ2-7	.	TRBV2	TGTGCCAGCAGTCCCGGACTAGCGGGAGTTGACGAGCAGTACTTC	CASSPGLAGVDEQYF
17	.	TRBJ2-5	.	TRBV14	TGTGCCAGCAGTCCTCGGGACCCCAGGCGGGGACAAGAGACCCAGTACTTC	CASSPRDPRRGQETQYF
15	.	TRBJ2-1	.	TRBV27	TGTGCCAGCAGTACGGCCGGGATCCCCTTCAATGAGCAGTTCTTC	CASSTAGIPFNEQFF
12	.	TRBJ2-7	.	TRBV5-4	TGTGCCATACAGGGGACTAGGGGCGAGCAGTACTTC	CAIQGTRGEQYF
14	.	TRBJ2-5	.	TRBV27	TGTGCCAGCAGGGGTGACAGCAGACAAGAGACCCAGTACTTC	CASRGDSRQETQYF
16	.	TRBJ1-3	once	TRBV7-6	TGTGCCAGCAGCTTCTCCCAGGGGATCTCTGGAAACACCATATATTTT	CASSFSQGISGNTIYF
14	.	TRBJ2-7	.	TRBV2	TGTGCCAGCAGTGAGGTCGCTGTGAGCTACGAGCAGTACTTC	CASSEVAVSYEQYF
15	TRBD1	TRBJ1-4	.	TRBV28	TGTGCCAGCAGCCCCCCGGGACAGGGTGGTGAAAAACTGTTTTTT	CASSPPGQGGEKLFF
17	.	TRBJ1-3	.	TRBV24-1	TGTGCCACCAGTGATAAGACAGGCCCGGATTCTGGAAACACCATATATTTT	CATSDKTGPDSGNTIYF
14	.	TRBJ2-7	.	TRBV18	TGTGCCAGCTCACCAATGCAGGGGACCTACGAGCAGTACTTC	CASSPMQGTYEQYF